A selection of T cell receptor beta chains follows, all from one sample in a study of CD8 T cells in ankylosing spondylitis. TCRdb ran MiXCR on the 5' RACE reads and lists one entry per CDR3 protein. The sample holds fewer than 500,000 distinct CDR3 sequences; 20% to 25% are singletons and the top ten take around 16%. Sample: blood, either unsorted or a sorted T cell fraction (not recorded which). These receptors were collected from a male donor with ankylosing spondylitis. CDR3s include the opening cysteine and the closing phenylalanine or tryptophan. The D gene is left open where the match is weak. Expanded clones get a size class; other rows say once, few or many, or leave the size out.

d_call j_call clone_size v_call cdr3_aa cdr3_nt
TRBD1 TRBJ2-7 few TRBV29-1 CSVQDRTLREQYF TGCAGCGTCCAGGACAGGACCTTACGAGAGCAGTACTTC
TRBD2 TRBJ2-1 NA TRBV6-1 CASRLLAGPYNEQFF TGTGCCAGCAGGCTACTAGCGGGGCCCTACAATGAGCAGTTCTTC
NA TRBJ1-5 few TRBV6-7 CASKEGKFSNQPQHF TGTGCCAGCAAGGAGGGCAAGTTTAGCAATCAGCCCCAGCATTTT
TRBD2 TRBJ2-3 NA TRBV5-5 CASSLGTSGADTQYF TGTGCCAGCAGCCTGGGGACTAGCGGGGCAGATACGCAGTATTTT
NA TRBJ1-1 many TRBV12-3/TRBV12-4 CASRPEQGWSEAFF TGTGCCAGCAGACCTGAACAGGGCTGGTCTGAAGCTTTCTTT
NA TRBJ2-2 NA TRBV12-3/TRBV12-4 CASSINRAGTGELFF TGTGCCAGCAGTATTAATAGGGCCGGGACCGGGGAGCTGTTTTTT
NA TRBJ1-1 NA TRBV7-8 CASSLARMNTEAFF TGTGCCAGCAGCTTAGCCCGCATGAACACTGAAGCTTTCTTT
NA TRBJ1-3 NA TRBV7-9 CASRPFRSGNTIYF TGTGCCAGCAGACCCTTTCGCTCTGGAAACACCATATATTTT
TRBD2 TRBJ2-1 NA TRBV12-3/TRBV12-4 CASSLRGSGSYNEQFF TGTGCCAGCAGTTTAAGGGGTAGCGGGAGTTACAATGAGCAGTTCTTC
TRBD2 TRBJ2-1 few TRBV5-6 CASSRRLAASYNEQFF TGTGCCAGCAGCCGAAGACTAGCGGCGTCCTACAATGAGCAGTTCTTC
TRBD2 TRBJ2-1 few TRBV19 CASSSGSLYNEQFF TGTGCCTCATCTAGCGGGAGCCTCTACAATGAGCAGTTCTTC
NA TRBJ2-2 few TRBV7-2 CASSTTGVAGELFF TGTGCCAGCAGCACCACGGGCGTCGCCGGGGAGCTGTTTTTT
NA TRBJ1-4 NA TRBV29-1 CSASDGNEKLFF TGCAGCGCTTCCGACGGTAATGAAAAACTGTTTTTT
TRBD1 TRBJ2-7 NA TRBV27 CASSLAGTGGNEQYF TGTGCCAGCAGTTTAGCCGGGACAGGGGGCAACGAGCAGTACTTC
NA TRBJ2-7 NA TRBV4-3 CASSPGPTYEQYF TGCGCCAGCAGCCCGGGACCGACCTACGAGCAGTACTTC
NA TRBJ1-1 few TRBV20-1 CSASVSGYGMNTEAFF TGCAGTGCTAGTGTATCAGGGTATGGCATGAACACTGAAGCTTTCTTT
NA TRBJ2-7 few TRBV18 CASSQLQGTYEQYF TGTGCCAGCTCACAGTTACAGGGCACCTACGAGCAGTACTTC
NA TRBJ1-5 NA TRBV5-1 CASSLEADQPQHF TGCGCCAGCAGCTTGGAGGCAGATCAGCCCCAGCATTTT
NA TRBJ1-1 few TRBV20-1 CSAQQRFEAFF TGCAGTGCGCAACAGCGATTTGAAGCTTTCTTT
NA TRBJ2-3 few TRBV5-1 CASSQQQGAADTQYF TGCGCCAGCAGCCAACAACAGGGAGCAGCAGATACGCAGTATTTT
NA TRBJ2-5 NA TRBV7-9 CASSPPAVRETQYF TGTGCCAGCAGCCCTCCGGCGGTCCGAGAGACCCAGTACTTC
TRBD2 TRBJ2-1 NA TRBV5-1 CASSWIAGEFSEQFF TGCGCCAGCAGCTGGATAGCGGGAGAGTTTAGTGAGCAGTTCTTC
NA TRBJ2-1 NA TRBV20-1 CSASALGTYYNEQFF TGCAGTGCTAGCGCTTTGGGAACCTACTACAATGAGCAGTTCTTC
TRBD2 TRBJ2-1 few TRBV7-3 CASSPRTSWSYNEQFF TGTGCCAGCAGCCCGAGGACTAGCTGGTCCTACAATGAGCAGTTCTTC
NA TRBJ2-1 NA TRBV30 CASRRYRNEQFF TGTGCCTCAAGACGGTACCGCAATGAGCAGTTCTTC
NA TRBJ1-1 NA TRBV11-1 CASSLVPWLEHMNTEAFF TGTGCCAGCAGCTTAGTCCCTTGGTTGGAGCATATGAACACTGAAGCTTTCTTT
TRBD1 TRBJ2-5 NA TRBV10-3 CAIGQGGETQYF TGTGCCATCGGACAGGGCGGAGAGACCCAGTACTTC
NA TRBJ2-1 NA TRBV21-1 CEGGRQFSYNEQFF TGTGAAGGCGGCAGACAATTTAGCTACAATGAGCAGTTCTTC
NA TRBJ1-5 NA TRBV10-3 CAISLGGAGQPQHF TGTGCCATCAGCCTCGGGGGAGCCGGCCAGCCCCAGCATTTT
NA TRBJ2-1 NA TRBV5-1 CASSLRDSGFNEQFF TGCGCCAGCAGTCTGCGGGACTCAGGATTCAATGAGCAGTTCTTC
TRBD1 TRBJ1-2 NA TRBV4-2 CASSQGDRTYYGYTF TGTGCCAGCAGCCAGGGGGACAGGACATACTATGGCTACACCTTC
TRBD1 TRBJ2-3 few TRBV15 CATSRGGQGDPGTDTQYF TGTGCCACCAGCAGAGGAGGACAGGGTGATCCGGGCACAGATACGCAGTATTTT
NA TRBJ2-1 NA TRBV28 CASSSTGTPEANEQFF TGTGCCAGCAGCTCAACCGGGACACCCGAAGCCAATGAGCAGTTCTTC
NA TRBJ2-3 NA TRBV3-1 CASNARWGTDTQYF TGTGCCAGCAACGCAAGATGGGGCACAGATACGCAGTATTTT
TRBD1 TRBJ1-1 NA TRBV5-1 CASSLKGTGYTEAFF TGCGCCAGCAGCTTGAAGGGGACAGGGTACACTGAAGCTTTCTTT
NA TRBJ2-7 few TRBV28 CASRHGHRPFGNEQYF TGTGCCAGCAGACATGGACACAGACCTTTTGGCAACGAGCAGTACTTC
NA TRBJ2-7 few TRBV5-1 CASSLDSLSYEQYF TGCGCCAGCAGCTTGGATAGTCTCTCCTACGAGCAGTACTTC
TRBD2 TRBJ2-7 few TRBV5-1 CASSSLVTSVYEQYF TGCGCCAGCAGCTCGCTTGTGACTAGCGTCTACGAGCAGTACTTC
TRBD1 TRBJ2-4 NA TRBV20-1 CSATRTGRTNIQYF TGCAGTGCTACTCGGACAGGACGGACAAACATTCAGTACTTC
NA TRBJ1-3 NA TRBV12-3/TRBV12-4 CASSLAGVLPSGNTIYF TGTGCCAGCAGTTTAGCGGGGGTCCTACCCTCTGGAAACACCATATATTTT
NA TRBJ2-7 NA TRBV5-1 CASSFRVRGAEQYF TGCGCCAGCAGCTTCCGGGTCAGGGGGGCCGAGCAGTACTTC
TRBD1 TRBJ1-5 NA TRBV6-2/TRBV6-3 CASRSTGTGQPQHF TGTGCCAGCAGGTCGACAGGGACCGGTCAGCCCCAGCATTTT